This record covers a single T cell receptor beta chain. The antigen is unknown. Purity exceeded 98% in all sorted populations. V dropped 3 bases and J dropped 3 bases, with 11 bases sitting between them. The length of the CDR3 is 15 residues. Germline loops: CDR1 SNHLY, CDR2 FYNNEI. What was sequenced were expressed TCRB transcripts, since all of the isolated RNA had been reverse transcribed. Profiling relied on immunoSEQ multiplex PCR, and the TCRdb table lists in-frame clones only, not all of them. The table records some 110,000 clones, roughly 15% of them present only once. This sample is part of a study of beta chain features in type 1 diabetes. General study results and limits: The VDJ junctions of type 1 diabetes patients carried fewer insertions and more deletions. Equally in patients and controls, PCR might preferentially amplify shorter templates. The study found moderately but significantly shorter TCRB CDR3s in all four CD4+ subsets of Type 1 diabetes patients.

The TCR originated in a man aged 30 to 45 with type 1 diabetes. V gene TRBV2 combines with J gene TRBJ2-2; TRBD1 is a possible D gene (6 bases). Sample: central memory CD4+ T cells from blood. This CDR3 reads CASSEQQGDTGELFF. CDR3 sequence (DNA): TGTGCCAGCAGTGAGCAACAGGGTGACACCGGGGAGCTGTTTTTT.